One sample yielded the 2 T cell receptor beta chains listed below, sequenced in a study of blood T cells in healthy people across ages. A second PCR of roughly 6 to 12 cycles used a sample-barcoded 5' primer and a J-beta primer mix. In TCRdb, the 5' RACE reads were re-called with MiXCR into one record per CDR3 protein. Among roughly 1.4 million distinct CDR3 sequences listed, approximately 60% were seen once. Sequencing input: blood. The receptors stem from a man younger than 35 in good health.

The chain couples TRBV6-1 to TRBJ2-1; 7 bases are a match to TRBD2. The CDR3 has 15 residues. After removal of 8 bases from V and 10 bases from J, the junction contained 17 bases not matched to a gene. The germline V gene has CDR1 MNHNS and CDR2 SASEGT. CDR3 coding DNA: TGTGCCAGCTTCCCCTTTAGCGGGTACACCTACGAGCAGTTCTTC. Translation gives CASFPFSGYTYEQFF.

This chain joins TRBV6-6 and TRBJ1-4; D call uncertain. Trimming left V 0 bases short and J 8 bases short, with 13 bases between. Germline CDR1 is MNHNY and CDR2 is SVGAGI (reference sequence). CDR3 length equals 15 residues. The DNA of the CDR3 is TGTGCCAGCAGTTACTCAGCCGGGGATCACGAAAAACTGTTTTTT. The encoded protein is CASSYSAGDHEKLFF.